This paragraph reports one T cell receptor beta chain. What it recognizes is unknown. This sample was taken from a study of spatial heterogeneity in lung cancer. Points from the study as a whole: Resection saw ubiquitous expanded tumor TCRs appear in blood more than follow-up did.

TCRdb passed the 5' RACE reads through MiXCR, listing each CDR3 protein once. The sample holds about 26,000 distinct CDR3 sequences, roughly 13% seen once. The time point denotes: sample taken at primary tumor resection. Whole RNA, isolated from tumor, nontumor lung or frozen PBMC, was sequenced without prior sorting. V was pared by 3 bases and J by 5 bases, with 10 bases between. The CDR3 consists of 14 residues. The sequence was obtained from a female donor with early-stage non-small cell lung cancer. The sequencing here drew on PBMCs, taken at surgery. The chain links TRBV12-3 or TRBV12-4 to TRBJ1-4; D possibly corresponds to TRBD1 (5 bases). CDR3: CASSFQGGNEKLFF. The CDR3 DNA sequence: TGTGCCAGCAGTTTTCAGGGAGGAAATGAAAAACTGTTTTTT.